Each of the 17 T cell receptor beta chains below was sequenced from the same sample in a study of neoadjuvant anti-PD-1 for oral cavity cancer (dated by TCRdb to the early 2020s). The library was produced with the immunoSEQ multiplex PCR assay. TCRdb took over this immuneACCESS table, retaining in-frame rearrangements with V and J assigned. Such tables are incomplete; in checked studies, under half of the missing clones stem from an unresolved V gene, and the remainder is unexplained. Within this sample are some 40,000 clones, with roughly 35% of them counted one time only. The ten largest clones capture more than 15% of the sample. The time point label, as the study defines it: after neoadjuvant nivolumab, at surgical resection. Source: tumor tissue, taken after nivolumab (anti-PD-1) treatment. The receptors shown here come from a person aged 35-80 years with oral cavity squamous cell carcinoma.

The CDR3 bases are TGTGCCAGCAGCCGGACAGGGGGCGATGCCGGGGAGCTGTTTTTT. The encoded protein is CASSRTGGDAGELFF. The V gene is TRBV5-4, the J gene TRBJ2-2; 11 nucleotides line up with TRBD1. V lost 4 bases and J lost 6; bases outside the gene matches: 5. The CDR3 consists of 15 residues. The germline V gene has CDR1 SGHNT and CDR2 YYREEE (reference sequence).

This clone was seen a few times. CDR3 amino acids: CASSRQGGNNQPQHF. The CDR3 nucleotides read TGTGCCAGCAGTAGACAGGGGGGGAATAATCAGCCCCAGCATTTT. The V and J genes are TRBV7-6 and TRBJ1-5; 9 nucleotides agree with TRBD1. Trimming at V came to 6 bases and at J to 4 bases, leaving 7 bases not matched to a gene. This CDR3 region has 15 residues. The germline CDR1 and CDR2 sequences are SGHVS and FNYEAQ. Using reference TRBV7-6 and TRBJ1-5 for the parts outside the CDR3, the full variable domain is GAGVSQSPRYKVTKRGQDVALRCDPISGHVSLYWYRQALGQGPEFLTYFNYEAQQDKSGLPNDRFSAERPEGSISTLTIQRTEQRDSAMYRCASSRQGGNNQPQHFGDGTRLSIL.

The chain employs TRBV7-9 and TRBJ2-1, with 12 positions matching TRBD2. The CDR3 loop spans 16 amino acids. The V gene end was trimmed by 5 bases and the J gene end by 6 bases; junction bases not matched to a gene: 8. Per germline, CDR1 SEHNR and CDR2 FQNEAQ (reference sequence). CDR3 coding DNA: TGTGCCAGCAGCGCGGAAACTAGCGGGGGGACCAATGAGCAGTTCTTC. It yields the protein CASSAETSGGTNEQFF. Variable domain in full (rest from reference TRBV7-9 and TRBJ2-1): DTGVSQNPRHKITKRGQNVTFRCDPISEHNRLYWYRQTLGQGPEFLTYFQNEAQLEKSRLLSDRFSAERPKGSFSTLEIQRTEQGDSAMYLCASSAETSGGTNEQFFGPGTRLTVL.

J is TRBJ1-2 and V is TRBV2; possibly TRBD1 for D (6 bases). Germline lookup yields CDR1 SNHLY and CDR2 FYNNEI. Trimming pared 7 bases from V and 3 bases from J, leaving 12 bases between. This CDR3 region has 13 residues. The CDR3 coding sequence is TGTGCCAGCAAGGGGGGGCTAGACTATGGCTACACCTTC. Protein product: CASKGGLDYGYTF.

The J gene is TRBJ2-7, the V gene TRBV6-5; the D gene is possibly TRBD2 (7 bases). Germline CDR1 is MNHEY and CDR2 is SVGAGI. Trimming took off 0 bases at V and 6 bases at J, with 18 bases between the two ends. The length of the CDR3 is 16 residues. The CDR3 loop reads CASSYSSRGAYGEQYF. CDR3 nucleotides: TGTGCCAGCAGTTACTCGAGTCGGGGGGCCTACGGCGAGCAGTACTTC.

This clone showed up many times. The chain links TRBV2 to TRBJ1-2; D is unresolved. The germline V gene encodes CDR1 SNHLY and CDR2 FYNNEI. V lost 5 bases and J lost 2, with 9 bases in between. This CDR3 spans 13 amino acids. Here the CDR3 DNA reads TGTGCCAGCAGTCCCGACACGAACTATGGCTACACCTTC. Translated, it gives CASSPDTNYGYTF. The complete variable domain, with remaining parts taken from reference TRBV2 and TRBJ1-2, reads EPEVTQTPSHQVTQMGQEVILRCVPISNHLYFYWYRQILGQKVEFLVSFYNNEISEKSEIFDDQFSVERPDGSNFTLKIRSTKLEDSAMYFCASSPDTNYGYTFGSGTRLTVV.

The rearrangement uses TRBV9 and TRBJ1-6; D gene uncertain. Germline V CDR1 and CDR2: SGDLS, YYNGEE. The V end was cut by 2 bases, the J end by 0 bases, with 9 bases between. This CDR3 comprises 16 residues. The CDR3 region has the DNA TGTGCCAGCAGCGTTGCAGGTGACTCCTATAATTCACCCCTCCACTTT. Protein sequence: CASSVAGDSYNSPLHF.

This chain connects TRBV19 to TRBJ1-4; D not certain. The CDR3 consists of 17 residues. The germline V and J ends were trimmed by 7 bases and 0 bases, with 18 bases remaining between them. Germline CDR1 reads LNHDA; CDR2 reads SQIVND (reference sequence). The CDR3 loop is CASTPGLSRPTNEKLFF. CDR3 nucleotide sequence: TGTGCCAGTACCCCGGGCCTCTCGAGGCCAACTAATGAAAAACTGTTTTTT.

Remarks on this clone: Compared with germline, one end of the junction differs, possibly owing to a read error. This chain links TRBV7-7 with TRBJ2-5; D tentatively fits TRBD1 or TRBD2 (5 bases each). The CDR3 runs to 15 residues. CDR1 and CDR2 from the germline V gene are SSHAT and FNYEAQ (reference sequence). The CDR3 sequence: CASSSGRVFQETQYF. DNA for the CDR3: TGTGCTAGCAGCTCAGGGAGAGTATTTCAAGAGACCCAGTACTTC.

The sample holds many counts of this clone. The chain joins TRBV7-9 to TRBJ2-7; D is uncertain. The ends were cut back, 5 bases at V and 0 bases at J, with 8 bases in the middle. The CDR3 is made up of 13 amino acids. Germline CDR1 reads SEHNR; CDR2 reads FQNEAQ (reference sequence). The CDR3, as DNA: TGTGCCAGCAGCGATCTAAGCTCCTACGAGCAGTACTTC. It yields the protein CASSDLSSYEQYF.

This chain connects TRBV5-1 to TRBJ2-7; 10 bases fit TRBD2. Germline V gene lookup returns CDR1 SGHRS and CDR2 YFSETQ. This CDR3 contains 15 residues. The V gene end was trimmed by 2 bases and the J gene end by 3 bases; junction bases not matched to a gene: 5. DNA for the CDR3: TGCGCCAGCAGCTTCGAGACTAGCGGGTACTACGAGCAGTACTTC. Encoded protein: CASSFETSGYYEQYF.

The table lists this clone with many counts. The chain joins TRBV7-2 to TRBJ1-3; D may be TRBD1 (6 bases). CDR3 length equals 18 residues. Trimming took 5 bases from V and 0 from J, leaving 20 bases between them. Germline V gene sequence: CDR1 SGHTA, CDR2 FQGNSA. The DNA of the CDR3 is TGTGCCAGCAGCCCTGCTACAGGGAGGACAAGCTCTGGAAACACCATATATTTT. Amino acids: CASSPATGRTSSGNTIYF.

There are a few counts of this clone. V gene TRBV27 combines with J gene TRBJ1-1; D is possibly TRBD1 (6 bases). Trimming removed 4 bases at V and 5 bases at J, with 14 bases between. The CDR3 spans 14 residues. Germline CDR1 and CDR2: MNHEY and SMNVEV (reference sequence). The CDR3 loop reads CASSWGGAGTEAFF. The CDR3 DNA sequence: TGTGCCAGCAGTTGGGGGGGGGCTGGAACTGAAGCTTTCTTT.

This clone occurred many times. The chain carries TRBV6-1 and TRBJ1-5; 9 nucleotides agree with TRBD1. The V and J ends lost 6 bases and 5 bases, in that order; junction bases with no gene match: 8. Germline assignment: CDR1 MNHNS and CDR2 SASEGT. The CDR3 length is 15 residues. The CDR3 DNA reads TGTGCCAGCAGAATAGGGGGGACAGGGCATCAGCCCCAGCATTTT. It translates to CASRIGGTGHQPQHF.

This clone showed up just a few times. The rearrangement links TRBV5-1 to TRBJ1-1; unclear D gene. This CDR3 comprises 14 residues. V was clipped by 4 bases and J by 8 bases, with 18 bases between them. Germline-derived CDR1 and CDR2 are SGHRS and YFSETQ. The CDR3: CASSQSASGLEAFF. As DNA, the CDR3 is TGCGCCAGCAGCCAATCCGCCTCGGGCCTCGAAGCTTTCTTT.

This clone was observed a handful of times. The chain links TRBV18 to TRBJ2-7; D is unclear. Germline assignment: CDR1 KGHSH and CDR2 LQKENI. The CDR3 extends over 16 amino acids. V dropped 3 bases and J dropped 3 bases, with 18 bases sitting between them. The CDR3 DNA is TGTGCCAGCTCACCGGGAAGTAAGTCACTCCTCTACGAGCAGTACTTC. It codes for CASSPGSKSLLYEQYF.

This clone was seen only a few times. The rearrangement joins TRBV9 to TRBJ2-5, with D maybe TRBD2 (6 bases). This CDR3 region has 14 residues. Between the trimmed V and J ends, which lost 4 bases and 4 bases, there was a span of 14 bases. In germline, CDR1 is SGDLS, CDR2 YYNGEE. The CDR3 spells CASSPTGGSETQYF. The CDR3 nucleotides read TGTGCCAGCAGCCCTACTGGGGGGTCAGAGACCCAGTACTTC.